Shown below are 24 T cell receptor beta chains from a single sample sequenced in a study of regulatory T cells in long-lasting Graves disease (TCRdb year 2021). The sample's time point label, in plain terms: newly diagnosed GD, antithyroid drugs for less than 3 months. For both TCR sequencing and RNA sequencing, RNA was extracted from PBMCs in TRIzol. Library creation used multiplex PCR. The sample was run on an Illumina HiSeq 4000. To build TCR beta libraries, CDR3 regions were amplified by Arm-PCR using iRepertoire HTBI primers. The public reads were run again by TCRdb, first through fastp at Q25 and then through MiXCR, and only productive beta chains were kept. Each entry merges the rows of one CDR3 protein and shows their most common DNA and genes. The sample table lists a few hundred thousand distinct CDR3 sequences, around 21% of them with a count of one. Jointly, the top ten make up about 15% of the sample.

Sample: peripheral blood mononuclear cells (PBMCs), taken at new diagnosis, from a patient treated with antithyroid drugs. Receptors were obtained from a female donor with Graves disease.

This clonotype was counted many times. CDR3 residues: CASSFTMNNEQFF. The DNA for the CDR3 is TGTGCCAGCAGCTTTACGATGAACAATGAGCAGTTCTTC. This chain connects TRBV7-9 to TRBJ2-1; no firm D call. V gave up 3 bases and J gave up 5 bases, with 8 bases separating them. Germline CDR1 and CDR2: SEHNR and FQNEAQ (reference sequence). This CDR3 spans 13 amino acids. Using reference TRBV7-9 and TRBJ2-1 for the parts outside the CDR3, the full variable domain is DTGVSQNPRHKITKRGQNVTFRCDPISEHNRLYWYRQTLGQGPEFLTYFQNEAQLEKSRLLSDRFSAERPKGSFSTLEIQRTEQGDSAMYLCASSFTMNNEQFFGPGTRLTVL.

The genes are TRBV6-1 and TRBJ2-3; TRBD2 aligns across 12 bases. With 4 bases clipped from V and 4 bases from J, the junction kept 3 bases outside the gene matches. This CDR3 comprises 15 residues. Per germline, CDR1 MNHNS and CDR2 SASEGT. CDR3 residues: CASSALAGGSDTQYF. The CDR3 nucleotides are TGTGCCAGCAGTGCACTAGCGGGGGGTTCAGATACGCAGTATTTT.

As concerns this clonotype: The CDR3 does not close with the conserved phenylalanine or tryptophan, likely indicating a read error. V usage is TRBV12-3 or TRBV12-4 and J usage is TRBJ2-6; TRBD1 aligns across 7 bases. This CDR3 spans 18 amino acids. With V trimmed by 6 bases and J by 0 bases, 11 bases remained unmatched. In DNA form, the CDR3 reads TGTGCCAGCAGCCCGGGACAGCTGGTAGTCTCTGGGGCCAACGTCCTGACTCTC. Amino acid sequence: CASSPGQLVVSGANVLTL.

The rearrangement uses TRBV7-9 and TRBJ2-3; 11 nucleotides line up with TRBD2. The germline V gene has CDR1 SEHNR and CDR2 FQNEAQ (reference sequence). Losses at the gene ends were 4 bases for V and 0 bases for J; bases not matched to a gene: 15. CDR3 length: 20 residues. The CDR3 sequence: CASSYGRVSGGARSTDTQYF. As DNA, the CDR3 is TGTGCCAGCAGCTACGGACGGGTTAGCGGGGGGGCTCGCAGCACAGATACGCAGTATTTT.

This clonotype was seen a handful of times. The gene calls are TRBV20-1 and TRBJ1-3; D is unresolved. Between the trimmed V and J ends, which lost 4 bases and 4 bases, there was a span of 5 bases. The CDR3 is made up of 11 amino acids. Per germline, CDR1 DFQATT and CDR2 SNEGSKA (reference sequence). The CDR3 loop is CSAKEGNTIYF. For the CDR3, the DNA is TGCAGTGCTAAGGAGGGAAACACCATATATTTT.

This clonotype was detected many times. The V and J genes are TRBV30 and TRBJ2-1; 7 bases agree with TRBD2. This CDR3 has 13 residues. CDR1 GTSNPN and CDR2 SVGIG come from the germline V gene (reference sequence). V shed 5 bases and J 12 bases; nucleotides not matched to a gene: 13. CDR3 coding DNA: TGTGCCTGGGGCCTAGCGGCCGCTCCGGCGCAGTTCTTC. It encodes CAWGLAAAPAQFF. Full variable domain (remainder filled in from reference TRBV30 and TRBJ2-1): SQTIHQWPATLVQPVGSPLSLECTVEGTSNPNLYWYRQAAGRGLQLLFYSVGIGQISSEVPQNLSASRPQDRQFILSSKKLLLSDSGFYLCAWGLAAAPAQFFGPGTRLTVL.

This clonotype was found many times. The CDR3 DNA follows: TGTGCCAGCAGCTTGGTGCCCCCCGGCAAAAACATTCAGTACTTC. It codes for CASSLVPPGKNIQYF. The V and J genes are TRBV5-5 and TRBJ2-4; D gene ambiguous. The V gene lost 0 bases and the J gene lost 3 bases, with 10 bases spanning the gap. Looked up from germline, CDR1 is SGHKS and CDR2 is YYEKEE (reference sequence). This CDR3 spans 15 amino acids.

This clonotype has just one count. The CDR3 sequence: CASSPPRGGGEQFF. CDR3 nucleotides: TGTGCCAGCAGCCCCCCCCGGGGGGGCGGGGAGCAGTTCTTC. This rearrangement joins TRBV7-9 to TRBJ2-1, with 8 bases matching TRBD2. Germline assignment: CDR1 SEHNR and CDR2 FQNEAQ (reference sequence). The J segment lost 10 bases and the V segment lost 5 bases, leaving 10 bases of the junction unmatched. This CDR3 comprises 14 residues.

J is TRBJ2-3 and V is TRBV20-1; 9 bases fit TRBD2. The CDR3 runs 15 residues. The germline V gene has CDR1 DFQATT and CDR2 SNEGSKA (reference sequence). The V gene end was trimmed by 5 bases and the J gene end by 0 bases; junction bases not matched to a gene: 6. The CDR3 region has the DNA TGCAGTGCTGAGACTAGCGGCACTAGCACAGATACGCAGTATTTT. Translated, it gives CSAETSGTSTDTQYF.

Remarks on this clonotype: Given a far larger clone just one base away, this is likely a sequencing read error. V gene TRBV7-2 combines with J gene TRBJ2-3; D is uncertain. Germline V gene sequence: CDR1 SGHTA, CDR2 FQGNSA. The CDR3 contains 13 residues. The CDR3 coding sequence is TGTGCCCGCAGCTTACAGAGCACAGATACGCAGTATTTT. Protein: CARSLQSTDTQYF.

This clonotype showed up many times. V gene TRBV18 combines with J gene TRBJ1-4; D unresolved. The CDR3 is made up of 15 amino acids. V was clipped by 2 bases and J by 5 bases, with 12 bases between them. In germline, CDR1 is KGHSH, CDR2 LQKENI. CDR3 sequence reads: CASSPARSDNEKLFF. For the CDR3, the DNA is TGTGCCAGCTCACCAGCTCGCAGCGACAATGAAAAACTGTTTTTT.

The J gene is TRBJ2-3, the V gene TRBV12-3 or TRBV12-4, with D possibly being TRBD2 (5 bases). The CDR3 is 17 residues long. Trimming cost V 0 bases and J 3 bases, with 16 bases left between them. CDR3 loop: CASSLALSTGRTDTQYF. CDR3 nucleotides: TGTGCCAGCAGTTTAGCGCTAAGCACGGGGAGAACAGATACGCAGTATTTT.

This clonotype came up many times. The chain carries TRBV6-2 or TRBV6-3 and TRBJ2-1; the match to TRBD1 covers 8 bases. This CDR3 is 16 amino acids long. V shed 0 bases and J 4 bases; nucleotides not matched to a gene: 5. Germline V gene sequence: CDR1 MNHEY, CDR2 SVGEGT. The CDR3, as DNA: TGTGCCAGCAGTTACTCACCAACAGGGGGGTACAATGAGCAGTTCTTC. Translation: CASSYSPTGGYNEQFF.

This clonotype has at least ten counts. The chain joins TRBV24-1 to TRBJ2-2; TRBD2 might be the D (5 bases). Germline V gene lookup returns CDR1 KGHDR and CDR2 SFDVKD. CDR3 length: 12 residues. The ends were cut back, 9 bases at V and 4 bases at J, with 8 bases in the middle. Here the CDR3 DNA reads TGTGCCACCCGAGGGAGCACCGGGGAGCTGTTTTTT. It translates to CATRGSTGELFF.

The sample holds one count of this clonotype. With only one base between it and a far larger clone, this is likely a read error. V and J are TRBV7-9 and TRBJ2-7; D might be TRBD1 (6 bases). This CDR3 comprises 13 residues. Trimming stripped 5 bases from V and 3 bases from J, with 11 bases between. The germline V gene encodes CDR1 SEHNR and CDR2 FQNEAQ (reference sequence). The CDR3 DNA is TGTGCCAGCAGCACAGGGTCCCGCTACGAGCAGTACTTC. This encodes CASSTGSRYEQYF.

The chain employs TRBV11-2 and TRBJ2-2, with 9 bases fitting TRBD2. Unmatched junction bases numbered 6, after V lost 5 bases and J lost 5 bases. CDR1 is SGHAT, CDR2 FQNNGV, per germline. There are 15 residues in the CDR3. For the CDR3, the DNA is TGTGCCAGCAGCCAGACTAGCGGCAAAACCGGGGAGCTGTTTTTT. Translation gives CASSQTSGKTGELFF.

The table lists this clonotype with many counts. V and J are TRBV3-1 and TRBJ1-1, with D possibly TRBD1 on 5 matching bases. CDR1 is LGHDT and CDR2 is YNNKEL in the germline V gene (reference sequence). Trimming removed 0 bases at V and 2 bases at J, with 16 bases between. The CDR3 length is 17 residues. Here the CDR3 DNA reads TGTGCCAGCAGCCAAGATAGGCGGTATCGGGGCAACACTGAAGCTTTCTTT. Residues: CASSQDRRYRGNTEAFF.

This clonotype was picked up many times. The chain carries TRBV27 and TRBJ2-3; perhaps TRBD1 as D (6 bases). The CDR3 consists of 14 residues. Trimming removed 7 bases from V and 7 bases from J, with 18 bases in between. Looked up from germline, CDR1 is MNHEY and CDR2 is SMNVEV (reference sequence). The CDR3 DNA reads TGTGCCAGCAATCAGGGGACCTTCGGAAATACGCAGTATTTT. Amino acids: CASNQGTFGNTQYF.

This clonotype was observed many times. The chain is built from TRBV11-2 and TRBJ1-1; no clear D. The CDR3 contains 15 residues. CDR1 is SGHAT and CDR2 is FQNNGV in the germline V gene. The ends were cut back, 5 bases at V and 0 bases at J, with 13 bases in the middle. The CDR3 reads CASSLSRTMNTEAFF. The CDR3 nucleotides read TGTGCCAGCAGCCTGTCTCGCACCATGAACACTGAAGCTTTCTTT.

This clonotype has ten or more counts. The V call is TRBV9, the J call TRBJ2-5; D may correspond to TRBD1 or TRBD2 (5 bases each). CDR1 is SGDLS, CDR2 YYNGEE, per germline. The germline V and J ends were trimmed by 0 bases and 4 bases, with 16 bases remaining between them. The CDR3 has 16 amino acids. CDR3 sequence (DNA): TGTGCCAGCAGCGTAGTAGAGGGGCAGGGTGGAGAGACCCAGTACTTC. Protein product: CASSVVEGQGGETQYF.

In the case of this clonotype: A read error may explain this, as a much larger clone is one base away. The chain carries TRBV7-9 and TRBJ1-2; 9 bases are a match to TRBD1. Germline CDR1 and CDR2: SEHNR and FQNEAQ (reference sequence). CDR3 size: 13 residues. V shed 9 bases and J 8 bases; nucleotides not matched to a gene: 10. CDR3 in DNA: TGTGCCAGAAGCACCCACAGGGGGCAAGGCTACACCTTC. Translation: CARSTHRGQGYTF.

Points on this clonotype: A far larger clone is one nucleotide away, so this likely arose from a read error. J is TRBJ2-7 and V is TRBV7-2; D is unresolved. This CDR3 is 12 amino acids long. CDR1 and CDR2 (germline): SGHTA, FQGNSA. Trimming took off 6 bases at V and 4 bases at J, with 10 bases between the two ends. The CDR3 sequence: CASRQNGYEQYF. CDR3 sequence (DNA): TGTGCCAGCAGGCAAAACGGTTACGAGCAGTACTTC.

About this clonotype itself: This sequence may be a read error, since a much larger clone differs from it by one base. This rearrangement joins TRBV6-2 or TRBV6-3 to TRBJ2-5; perhaps TRBD2 as D (6 bases). Germline V lookup: CDR1 MNHEY, CDR2 SVGEGT. This CDR3 comprises 14 residues. The CDR3 sequence is CVSSYSEGVETQYF. For the CDR3, the DNA is TGTGTCAGCAGTTACTCGGAGGGAGTGGAGACCCAGTACTTC.

This clonotype was recorded at least ten times. Here the CDR3 reads CASSLSVRETQYF. Here the CDR3 DNA reads TGTGCCAGCAGCTTATCCGTCCGGGAGACCCAGTACTTC. The chain carries TRBV11-2 and TRBJ2-5; D gene uncertain. Germline CDR1 is SGHAT and CDR2 is FQNNGV. V was cut by 2 bases and J by 5 bases, with 9 bases left in between. The CDR3 extends over 13 amino acids. The whole variable domain, filled in from reference TRBV11-2 and TRBJ2-5, reads EAGVAQSPRYKIIEKRQSVAFWCNPISGHATLYWYQQILGQGPKLLIQFQNNGVVDDSQLPKDRFSAERLKGVDSTLKIQPAKLEDSAVYLCASSLSVRETQYFGPGTRLLVL.